The clone carrying this T cell receptor (beta chain) occurred many times. This entry belongs to a study of regulatory T cells in long-lasting Graves disease. CDR3 regions were amplified by Arm-PCR using iRepertoire HTBI primers to build TCR beta libraries. TCRdb reprocessed the multiplex PCR reads with MiXCR, giving one entry per CDR3 protein. The table shows roughly 380,000 distinct CDR3 sequences, with over 15% occurring only once. Time point defined: newly diagnosed GD, antithyroid drugs for less than 3 months. The TCR library was prepared using RNA isolated from PBMCs. The germline V and J ends were trimmed by 4 bases and 8 bases, with 11 bases remaining between them. The CDR3 loop spans 12 amino acids. The germline V gene encodes CDR1 MNHEY and CDR2 SVGEGT. This sample was shared with a second study, whose subject was T cells in Graves' hyperthyroidism and ophthalmopathy.

The receptor's source is a man aged 40-55 years with Graves disease. This sequence joins TRBV6-2 or TRBV6-3 and TRBJ1-2; D unclear. The sequencing used peripheral blood mononuclear cells (PBMCs), collected at new diagnosis, from a patient treated with antithyroid drugs. CDR3 sequence: CASSLRGEGYTF. In DNA form, the CDR3 reads TGTGCCAGCAGTTTACGCGGGGAGGGCTACACCTTC.